This T cell receptor beta chain was observed in a study of T cells in Graves' hyperthyroidism and ophthalmopathy. Study-wide background: Staff took peripheral blood when the initial diagnosis was made, before any treatment began.

There were TCR beta CDR3 regions amplified from RNA transcripts. Using the HTBI primer set, a first-round RT-PCR was run on the TCR CDR3. Each CDR3 protein is one row after TCRdb ran MiXCR on the multiplex PCR reads. The repertoire includes more than 500,000 distinct CDR3 sequences, 14% of them detected once, and about 15% sits in the top ten. Germline CDR1 MDHEN, CDR2 SYDVKM. Trimming shortened V by 7 bases and J by 4 bases, and 19 bases separated the two germline ends. CDR3 length: 15 residues. Study-level points and caveats: A model of 13 V-J pairs discriminated ophthalmopathy from stable hyperthyroidism. Before onset, by a median of approximately 6.8 months, the model predicted ophthalmopathy.

About this clonotype: The antigen is unknown.

Lactation, pregnancy, other autoimmune disease or uncontrolled infection led to exclusion of patients. This chain uses TRBV28 with TRBJ1-2; the D gene is possibly TRBD1 (5 bases). The TCR comes from a woman aged 35 to 49 with Graves' hyperthyroidism. Sequencing used blood. CDR3 residues: CASTRPGQGAYGYTF. DNA for the CDR3: TGTGCCAGCACCCGACCGGGCCAGGGCGCCTATGGCTACACCTTC.